The 17 T cell receptor beta chains below all came from one sample that was sequenced in a study of T cells expressing NK-cell markers. TCRdb re-called the 5' RACE reads, yielding one record per CDR3 amino acid sequence without DNA. Its table lists about 150,000 distinct CDR3 sequences. Source material: blood T cells: a sorted CD56 or NKG2C T cell subset, CD4+ or CD8+ T cells, or bulk PBMC T cells (not recorded which). These receptors all come from a woman between 45 and 65 years old in good health.

The rearrangement uses TRBV9 and TRBJ2-1; as DNA is missing, the TRBD1 call by TCRdb cannot be tested. Germline V gene lookup returns CDR1 SGDLS and CDR2 YYNGEE. The CDR3 covers 14 residues. The CDR3 protein is CASSVAGGQGEQFF.

The V gene is TRBV30, the J gene TRBJ1-4; TCRdb picks TRBD1, but there is no DNA to check that call. This CDR3 contains 14 residues. Germline CDR1 and CDR2: GTSNPN and SVGIG (reference sequence). The CDR3 protein is CAWTAGQGNEKLFF.

The J gene is TRBJ2-1, the V gene TRBV27. From germline, CDR1 is MNHEY and CDR2 SMNVEV (reference sequence). There are 14 residues in the CDR3. The CDR3 reads CASSPEGFYNEQFF.

The chain couples TRBV27 to TRBJ2-4; TCRdb's D call, TRBD1, is unchecked because there is no DNA. CDR1 MNHEY and CDR2 SMNVEV come from the germline V gene (reference sequence). The CDR3 is made up of 13 amino acids. This CDR3 is CASSWGSGDIQYF.

This sequence joins TRBV5-1 and TRBJ2-1. Germline V gene lookup returns CDR1 SGHRS and CDR2 YFSETQ. The CDR3 totals 12 residues. CDR3 residues: CASSLVYNEQFF.

The chain employs TRBV5-1 and TRBJ2-3; the TCRdb D gene call, TRBD2, has no DNA to confirm it. From germline, CDR1 is SGHRS and CDR2 YFSETQ. The CDR3 extends over 16 amino acids. This chain's CDR3 is CASSLAVALSRDTQYF. Combining the CDR3 with reference TRBV5-1 and TRBJ2-3 gives the whole variable domain KAGVTQTPRYLIKTRGQQVTLSCSPISGHRSVSWYQQTPGQGLQFLFEYFSETQRNKGNFPGRFSGRQFSNSRSEMNVSTLELGDSALYLCASSLAVALSRDTQYFGPGTRLTVL.

The chain employs TRBV6-1 and TRBJ1-1; without DNA, the TCRdb call of TRBD1 cannot be checked. Germline CDR1 MNHNS, CDR2 SASEGT. This CDR3 region has 14 residues. This CDR3 is CASSEAYSGLPAFF.

The chain recombines TRBV7-2 with TRBJ2-7; with no DNA, the TCRdb D assignment of TRBD2 cannot be verified. Per the germline V gene, CDR1 is SGHTA and CDR2 is FQGNSA. The CDR3 has 15 amino acids. CDR3 protein: CASSLGGQRPYEQYF.

J is TRBJ2-7 and V is TRBV29-1; TCRdb indicates TRBD1, and absent DNA this call remains unverified. The germline CDR1 and CDR2 sequences are SQVTM and ANQGSEA. The CDR3 covers 11 residues. CDR3 sequence reads: CSVDQGAEQYF.

The rearrangement links TRBV9 to TRBJ1-2; the TCRdb call, TRBD1, lacks DNA for checking. The CDR3 is made up of 16 amino acids. Germline V lookup: CDR1 SGDLS, CDR2 YYNGEE. CDR3 amino acids: CASSVKTGTDNYGYTF.

The chain combines TRBV5-6 with TRBJ2-1; as DNA is missing, the TRBD2 call by TCRdb cannot be tested. CDR1 and CDR2 (germline): SGHDT, YYEEEE. The CDR3 extends over 15 amino acids. CDR3 protein: CASSFRLAGAHEQFF.

The chain has TRBV11-2 and TRBJ2-5; TCRdb gives TRBD2 as the D gene, but with no DNA this cannot be confirmed. The CDR3 sequence is 17 residues long. The germline V gene encodes CDR1 SGHAT and CDR2 FQNNGV. CDR3 loop: CASSLAWAGGPRETQYF.

The chain employs TRBV4-1 and TRBJ2-1; the TCRdb call, TRBD2, lacks DNA for checking. Germline loops: CDR1 MGHRA, CDR2 YSYEKL. This CDR3 is built from 17 residues. This chain's CDR3 is CASSQWASGRQYNEQFF.

The V gene is TRBV12-3 or TRBV12-4, the J gene TRBJ2-7; TCRdb picks TRBD1, but there is no DNA to check that call. The length of the CDR3 is 16 residues. CDR3 in amino acids: CASSLGGSGPAYEQYF.

This sequence joins TRBV4-1 and TRBJ2-7; the TCRdb call, TRBD2, lacks DNA for checking. CDR1 is MGHRA, CDR2 YSYEKL, per germline. This CDR3 comprises 16 residues. The CDR3 reads CASSQDLGTSLVEQYF.

V and J are TRBV5-1 and TRBJ2-1. This CDR3 comprises 15 residues. Germline CDR1 is SGHRS and CDR2 is YFSETQ. CDR3: CASSFQASSYNEQFF.

The chain carries TRBV19 and TRBJ2-5. CDR1 and CDR2 from the germline V gene are LNHDA and SQIVND (reference sequence). The CDR3 consists of 14 residues. CDR3 loop: CASSPNKIQETQYF.